Below, 30 T cell receptor beta chains from the same sample are listed, as sequenced in a study of blood T cell repertoires in COVID-19. The method was immunoSEQ multiplex PCR; TCRdb's version includes in-frame clones alone and lacks a portion of them. The sample carries some 220,000 clones, 80% to 90% recorded once. Material for sequencing was peripheral blood. These receptors were collected from a man aged 45-65 years who had recovered from COVID-19.

This chain joins TRBV18 and TRBJ2-1; 8 bases fit TRBD1. This CDR3 contains 17 residues. The junction had 9 bases not matched to a gene; V was cut back by 5 bases and J by 0 bases. Germline values: CDR1 KGHSH, CDR2 LQKENI. The CDR3 here is CASSFLRTGGSYNEQFF. The CDR3 bases are TGTGCCAGCTCATTCCTTAGAACAGGGGGCTCCTACAATGAGCAGTTCTTC.

The V gene is TRBV11-2, the J gene TRBJ1-2, with D hard to call. The V gene lost 5 bases and the J gene lost 5 bases, with 12 bases spanning the gap. CDR3 length equals 13 residues. Germline V CDR1 and CDR2: SGHAT, FQNNGV. The CDR3 DNA sequence: TGTGCCAGCAGCCTCAATGGCGGGTATGGCTACACCTTC. This sequence encodes CASSLNGGYGYTF.

The rearrangement links TRBV9 to TRBJ2-3; TRBD2 matches 7 bases. Looked up from germline, CDR1 is SGDLS and CDR2 is YYNGEE. The CDR3 loop spans 16 amino acids. The ends lost 4 bases at V and 0 bases at J; junction bases unmatched: 8. The CDR3 sequence: CASSPRLAISTDTQYF. CDR3 nucleotides: TGTGCCAGCAGCCCGAGACTAGCTATTAGCACAGATACGCAGTATTTT.

CDR3 sequence (DNA): TGTGCCAGCAGCCACGGGACTAGCGTGGGGAATGAGCAGTTCTTC. Translating gives CASSHGTSVGNEQFF. The chain combines TRBV4-2 with TRBJ2-1; 10 bases align to TRBD2. The CDR3 runs 15 residues. Germline V lookup: CDR1 LGHNA, CDR2 YNFKEQ. V lost 3 bases to trimming and J lost 7 bases; unmatched junction nucleotides: 6.

V usage is TRBV6-1 and J usage is TRBJ2-1; 9 nucleotides line up with TRBD1. The length of the CDR3 is 15 residues. Germline values: CDR1 MNHNS, CDR2 SASEGT. V shed 1 base and J 8 bases; nucleotides not matched to a gene: 6. This CDR3 is CASSEEDRGLDEQFF. The CDR3 DNA reads as TGTGCCAGCAGTGAAGAGGACAGGGGACTTGATGAGCAGTTCTTC.

V gene TRBV5-1 combines with J gene TRBJ2-1; TRBD2 agrees at 16 bases. The germline V gene has CDR1 SGHRS and CDR2 YFSETQ. The junction had 5 bases not matched to a gene; V was cut back by 4 bases and J by 1 base. This CDR3 has 18 amino acids. CDR3 sequence (DNA): TGCGCCAGCAGCCAAGGGACTAGCGGGAGGGTATCCTACAATGAGCAGTTCTTC. Translation: CASSQGTSGRVSYNEQFF.

V is TRBV7-9 and J is TRBJ2-2; TRBD1 matches 7 bases. Trimming took 8 bases from V and 5 from J; bases not matched to a gene: 5. Germline CDR1 SEHNR, CDR2 FQNEAQ (reference sequence). The CDR3 totals 13 residues. The CDR3 protein is CASRHRGTGELFF. CDR3 nucleotide sequence: TGTGCCAGCCGCCACAGGGGAACCGGGGAGCTGTTTTTT. The full variable domain, rest sourced from reference TRBV7-9 and TRBJ2-2, is DTGVSQNPRHKITKRGQNVTFRCDPISEHNRLYWYRQTLGQGPEFLTYFQNEAQLEKSRLLSDRFSAERPKGSFSTLEIQRTEQGDSAMYLCASRHRGTGELFFGEGSRLTVL.

This rearrangement joins TRBV27 to TRBJ2-1; TRBD1 is a possible D gene (6 bases). V lost 0 bases, J lost 9 bases, and 18 bases lay in between. Germline V gene lookup returns CDR1 MNHEY and CDR2 SMNVEV (reference sequence). The CDR3 is 16 residues long. In DNA, the CDR3 is TGTGCCAGCAGTTTATCGCCAGCCGACCCCAGGGGTGAGCAGTTCTTC. It codes for CASSLSPADPRGEQFF.

This chain joins TRBV9 and TRBJ2-2; D is undetermined. This CDR3 contains 14 residues. Between the trimmed V and J ends, which lost 3 bases and 1 base, there was a span of 7 bases. The germline CDR1 and CDR2 sequences are SGDLS and YYNGEE. The CDR3 region is CASSAQKNTGELFF. CDR3 nucleotide sequence: TGTGCCAGCAGCGCTCAGAAGAACACCGGGGAGCTGTTTTTT.

This clone was seen only once. The chain uses TRBV19 and TRBJ1-3; a possible D gene is TRBD1 (6 bases). V lost 3 bases and J lost 0, with 9 bases in between. Germline V gene sequence: CDR1 LNHDA, CDR2 SQIVND (reference sequence). This CDR3 has 15 residues. CDR3 sequence reads: CASSMTGSSGNTIYF. The CDR3 bases are TGTGCCAGTAGTATGACAGGAAGCTCTGGAAACACCATATATTTT. The whole variable domain, remainder taken from reference TRBV19 and TRBJ1-3, is DGGITQSPKYLFRKEGQNVTLSCEQNLNHDAMYWYRQDPGQGLRLIYYSQIVNDFQKGDIAEGYSVSREKKESFPLTVTSAQKNPTAFYLCASSMTGSSGNTIYFGEGSWLTVV.

This rearrangement joins TRBV28 to TRBJ2-3; 7 bases map to TRBD2. Germline lookup yields CDR1 MDHEN and CDR2 SYDVKM. J gave up 4 bases and V 4 bases, and 8 bases lay outside the gene matches. This CDR3 is 15 amino acids long. Here the CDR3 DNA reads TGTGCCAGCAGTTGGGGCGGGAGTGGATCAGATACGCAGTATTTT. This translates into CASSWGGSGSDTQYF.

The rearrangement uses TRBV6-5 and TRBJ2-7, with 8 bases fitting TRBD1. The CDR3 is 14 residues long. Germline V CDR1 and CDR2: MNHEY, SVGAGI. Trimming cost V 5 bases and J 2 bases; bases outside gene matches: 5. The CDR3 sequence: CASSPDRGTYEQYF. CDR3 coding DNA: TGTGCCAGCAGTCCCGACAGGGGCACCTACGAGCAGTACTTC.

The chain joins TRBV27 to TRBJ2-7; 8 bases agree with TRBD2. This CDR3 region has 13 residues. Unmatched junction bases numbered 2, after V lost 4 bases and J lost 3 bases. The germline CDR1 and CDR2 sequences are MNHEY and SMNVEV (reference sequence). The CDR3: CASSSTSDYEQYF. The CDR3 nucleotides are TGTGCCAGCAGTTCGACTAGCGACTACGAGCAGTACTTC.

The chain combines TRBV28 with TRBJ1-6; no firm D call. The germline V gene has CDR1 MDHEN and CDR2 SYDVKM. V lost 6 bases and J 9 bases, leaving 15 bases between the germline ends. There are 14 residues in the CDR3. The CDR3 loop reads CASSPQLEGSPLHF. DNA of the CDR3: TGTGCCAGCAGCCCACAGCTCGAGGGTTCACCCCTCCACTTT.

The chain carries TRBV9 and TRBJ2-3; tentatively, D is TRBD2 (6 bases). The CDR3 is 17 residues long. Germline V lookup: CDR1 SGDLS, CDR2 YYNGEE. V was pared by 0 bases and J by 2 bases, with 16 bases between. The CDR3 nucleotides are TGTGCCAGCAGCGTAGTCTCCAGCGGGTACCTCACAGATACGCAGTATTTT. It specifies CASSVVSSGYLTDTQYF.

V and J are TRBV9 and TRBJ2-7; TRBD2 might be the D (7 bases). Germline assignment: CDR1 SGDLS and CDR2 YYNGEE. V was trimmed by 0 bases and J by 3 bases, leaving 16 bases between them. The CDR3 has 16 residues. CDR3: CASSVVGGHGVYEQYF. The CDR3 DNA sequence: TGTGCCAGCAGCGTAGTGGGGGGGCACGGTGTCTACGAGCAGTACTTC.

The gene calls are TRBV6-1 and TRBJ2-3, with 7 bases that match TRBD1. The trim removed 3 bases at V and 1 base at J, leaving 7 bases unmatched. Germline V gives CDR1 MNHNS, CDR2 SASEGT. This CDR3 has 16 residues. This chain's CDR3 is CASSDEGQARTDTQYF. The DNA for the CDR3 is TGTGCCAGCAGTGACGAAGGACAGGCACGCACAGATACGCAGTATTTT.

The chain combines TRBV5-6 with TRBJ2-1; TRBD2 is a possible D gene (5 bases). The V and J ends lost 2 bases and 1 base respectively, with 13 bases between them. The CDR3 contains 16 residues. The V gene's germline CDR1 is SGHDT and CDR2 YYEEEE. The CDR3, as DNA: TGTGCCAGCAGCTTTATGGGTGCGGGTTCCTACAATGAGCAGTTCTTC. The encoded protein is CASSFMGAGSYNEQFF.

CDR3 DNA: TGCAGTGCTAGTGGGACAGGGGCTCTGGGGGGCTATGGCTACACCTTC. This translates into CSASGTGALGGYGYTF. The chain combines TRBV20-1 with TRBJ1-2; 10 bases agree with TRBD1. The CDR3 runs 16 residues. The germline gives CDR1 DFQATT, CDR2 SNEGSKA (reference sequence). Trimming took 3 bases from V and 4 from J; bases not matched to a gene: 11.

As regards this clone: The junction does not match germline at one end; this may be a read error. The chain carries TRBV7-2 and TRBJ2-1; D possibly corresponds to TRBD1 (5 bases). This CDR3 spans 13 amino acids. CDR1 is SGHTA, CDR2 FQGNSA, per germline. Written as DNA, the CDR3 is TGTGCCAGCAGCTTGGCAGGGTACATTGAGCAGTTCTTC. This encodes CASSLAGYIEQFF.

The CDR3 loop reads CASSYSGRRTYGYTF. The CDR3 coding sequence is TGTGCCAGCAGTTATTCGGGCCGCAGGACTTATGGCTACACCTTC. The chain links TRBV27 to TRBJ1-2, with no clear D. The CDR3 contains 15 residues. V was pared by 4 bases and J by 5 bases, with 17 bases between. From germline, CDR1 is MNHEY and CDR2 SMNVEV (reference sequence).

CDR3 region: CASSVSGQGYQPQHF. In DNA, the CDR3 is TGTGCCAGCAGTGTCTCGGGACAGGGCTATCAGCCCCAGCATTTT. The chain couples TRBV27 to TRBJ1-5, with 9 bases matching TRBD1. The germline V gene has CDR1 MNHEY and CDR2 SMNVEV (reference sequence). The CDR3 spans 15 residues. Trimming removed 5 bases from V and 5 bases from J; junction bases left unmatched: 7.

The rearrangement links TRBV28 to TRBJ1-2; TRBD1 is a possible D gene (5 bases). This CDR3 region has 15 residues. From germline, CDR1 is MDHEN and CDR2 SYDVKM. V lost 2 bases and J lost 8, with 18 bases in between. CDR3 protein: CASSLGQGSSSGYTF. The CDR3 bases are TGTGCCAGCAGTTTAGGGCAGGGATCCTCTTCAGGCTACACCTTC.

This chain uses TRBV2 with TRBJ2-2, with D perhaps TRBD1 (5 bases). The germline V gene encodes CDR1 SNHLY and CDR2 FYNNEI. The CDR3 loop spans 13 amino acids. With 7 bases removed from V and 7 bases from J, the gap between germline ends came to 13 bases. Written as DNA, the CDR3 is TGTGCCAGCACCCCCAGGGTCGGCGGGGAGCTGTTTTTT. The encoded protein is CASTPRVGGELFF.

V and J are TRBV7-6 and TRBJ1-4; possible D gene TRBD1, 6 bases. The CDR3 covers 15 residues. V lost 0 bases and J lost 7, with 12 bases in between. The V gene's germline CDR1 is SGHVS and CDR2 FNYEAQ. CDR3 region: CASSLAAGAREKLFF. For the CDR3, the DNA is TGTGCCAGCAGCTTAGCGGCAGGGGCTCGTGAAAAACTGTTTTTT.

Here the CDR3 reads CASSQDVASTDTQYF. CDR3 sequence (DNA): TGTGCCAGCAGCCAAGACGTAGCCAGCACAGATACGCAGTATTTT. This sequence joins TRBV3-1 (or the pseudogene TRBV3-2) and TRBJ2-3; D remains unclear. The CDR3 has 15 residues. Looked up from germline, CDR1 is LGHDT and CDR2 is YNNKEL (reference sequence). V lost 0 bases to trimming and J lost 0 bases, with 7 bases between them.

The chain is built from TRBV28 and TRBJ1-5; 9 bases line up with TRBD1. The J segment lost 1 base and the V segment lost 1 base, leaving 8 bases of the junction unmatched. Looked up from germline, CDR1 is MDHEN and CDR2 is SYDVKM. This CDR3 is built from 18 residues. DNA for the CDR3: TGTGCCAGCAGTTTATTAGGGAGGGGACAGGGAAGCAATCAGCCCCAGCATTTT. It is translated as CASSLLGRGQGSNQPQHF. Full variable domain (rest looked up from reference TRBV28 and TRBJ1-5): DVKVTQSSRYLVKRTGEKVFLECVQDMDHENMFWYRQDPGLGLRLIYFSYDVKMKEKGDIPEGYSVSREKKERFSLILESASTNQTSMYLCASSLLGRGQGSNQPQHFGDGTRLSIL.

V and J are TRBV28 and TRBJ2-2, with D unresolved. The ends were cut back, 8 bases at V and 4 bases at J, with 11 bases in the middle. Per the germline V gene, CDR1 is MDHEN and CDR2 is SYDVKM. The CDR3 loop spans 13 amino acids. CDR3 region: CASLVSGTGELFF. In nucleotides, the CDR3 is TGTGCCAGCTTGGTTTCCGGCACCGGGGAGCTGTTTTTT.

V and J are TRBV5-5 and TRBJ2-7; 7 bases match TRBD1. The germline CDR1 and CDR2 sequences are SGHKS and YYEKEE (reference sequence). Losses at the gene ends were 0 bases for V and 2 bases for J; bases not matched to a gene: 5. The CDR3 length is 15 residues. CDR3 sequence: CASSLGGTDAYEQYF. The CDR3 coding sequence is TGTGCCAGCAGCTTGGGTGGGACAGATGCCTACGAGCAGTACTTC.

The chain recombines TRBV6-1 with TRBJ1-2; D may be TRBD1 (5 bases). Trimming shortened V by 4 bases and J by 1 base, and 16 bases separated the two germline ends. This CDR3 is built from 16 residues. In germline, CDR1 is MNHNS, CDR2 SASEGT. CDR3 coding DNA: TGTGCCAGCAGTGGCGACAGAAGAGGCCATAACTATGGCTACACCTTC. Translated, it gives CASSGDRRGHNYGYTF.